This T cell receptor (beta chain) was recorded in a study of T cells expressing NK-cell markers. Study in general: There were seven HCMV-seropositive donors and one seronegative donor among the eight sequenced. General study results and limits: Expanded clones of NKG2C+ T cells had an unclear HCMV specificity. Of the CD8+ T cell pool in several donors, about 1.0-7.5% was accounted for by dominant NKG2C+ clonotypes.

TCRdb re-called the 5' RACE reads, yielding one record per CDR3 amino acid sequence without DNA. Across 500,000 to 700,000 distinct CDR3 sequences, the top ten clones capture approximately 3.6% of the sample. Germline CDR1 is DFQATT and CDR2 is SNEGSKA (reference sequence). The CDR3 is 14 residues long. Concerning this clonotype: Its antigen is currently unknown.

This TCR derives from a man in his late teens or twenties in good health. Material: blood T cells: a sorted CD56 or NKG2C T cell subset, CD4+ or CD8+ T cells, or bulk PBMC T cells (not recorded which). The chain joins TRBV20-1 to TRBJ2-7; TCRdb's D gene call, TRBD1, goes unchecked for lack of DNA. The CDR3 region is CSARRRDGVSGQYF.